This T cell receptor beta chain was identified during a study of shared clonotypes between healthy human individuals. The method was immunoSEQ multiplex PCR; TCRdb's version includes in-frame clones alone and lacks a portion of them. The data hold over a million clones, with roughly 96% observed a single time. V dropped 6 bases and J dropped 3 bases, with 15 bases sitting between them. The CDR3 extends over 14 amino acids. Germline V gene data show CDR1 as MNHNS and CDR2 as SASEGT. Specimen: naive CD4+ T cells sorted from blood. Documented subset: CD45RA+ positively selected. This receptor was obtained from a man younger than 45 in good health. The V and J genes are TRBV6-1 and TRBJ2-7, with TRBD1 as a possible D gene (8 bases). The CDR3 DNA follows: TGTGCCAGCAGGCCGACAGGGGAGGGCTACGAGCAGTACTTC. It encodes CASRPTGEGYEQYF.